These 14 T cell receptor beta chains share one sample of origin, sequenced in a study of T cell responses to AZD1222 COVID-19 vaccine. Clones were read by immunoSEQ multiplex PCR, and TCRdb kept only the in-frame ones, dropping some. The sample lists 95,000 to 150,000 clones; about 90% were seen once. The sequences come from peripheral blood, collected on day 0 of AZD1222 vaccination. Every receptor here comes from an adult in good health.

This sequence joins TRBV20-1 and TRBJ2-5, with 14 bases lining up with TRBD2. This CDR3 region has 18 residues. The V and J ends lost 3 bases and 5 bases, in that order; junction bases with no gene match: 14. CDR1 and CDR2 (germline): DFQATT, SNEGSKA (reference sequence). CDR3 amino acids: CSASWSETSGGAWETQYF. DNA of the CDR3: TGCAGTGCTAGTTGGTCTGAGACTAGCGGGGGGGCCTGGGAGACCCAGTACTTC.

This chain connects TRBV18 to TRBJ2-3; D remains unclear. The V end was cut by 3 bases, the J end by 2 bases, with 9 bases between. Germline V CDR1 and CDR2: KGHSH, LQKENI. The length of the CDR3 is 14 residues. CDR3 coding DNA: TGTGCCAGCTCACCCGGACGTAACACAGATACGCAGTATTTT. Protein product: CASSPGRNTDTQYF. Based on the CDR3 plus reference TRBV18 and TRBJ2-3, the full variable domain is NAGVMQNPRHLVRRRGQEARLRCSPMKGHSHVYWYRQLPEEGLKFMVYLQKENIIDESGMPKERFSAEFPKEGPSILRIQQVVRGDSAAYFCASSPGRNTDTQYFGPGTRLTVL.

The chain combines TRBV19 with TRBJ1-1; 8 bases map to TRBD1. CDR1 and CDR2 (germline): LNHDA, SQIVND (reference sequence). V lost 6 bases to trimming and J lost 2 bases; unmatched junction nucleotides: 11. The CDR3 spans 16 residues. CDR3 sequence reads: CASRPIQGGINTEAFF. The DNA for the CDR3 is TGTGCCAGTAGACCGATACAGGGGGGGATAAACACTGAAGCTTTCTTT.

This chain uses TRBV19 with TRBJ1-1; D uncertain. V was cut by 6 bases and J by 7 bases, with 18 bases left in between. The CDR3 totals 14 residues. CDR1 is LNHDA and CDR2 is SQIVND in the germline V gene (reference sequence). The CDR3 loop reads CASSTLNAGNEAFF. The CDR3 nucleotides are TGTGCCAGTAGCACCCTCAACGCCGGGAATGAAGCTTTCTTT.

This chain connects TRBV5-1 to TRBJ2-2; D uncertain. This CDR3 contains 15 residues. Germline V lookup: CDR1 SGHRS, CDR2 YFSETQ. V was clipped by 8 bases and J by 0 bases, with 14 bases between them. This CDR3 is CASTAMGSNTGELFF. The CDR3 nucleotides read TGCGCCAGTACAGCTATGGGGTCGAACACCGGGGAGCTGTTTTTT.

The chain joins TRBV5-1 to TRBJ1-5, with TRBD1 matching 7 bases. The junction had 9 bases not matched to a gene; V was cut back by 0 bases and J by 0 bases. CDR1 is SGHRS, CDR2 YFSETQ, per germline. The CDR3 sequence is 18 residues long. CDR3 in amino acids: CASSLAIGTESSNQPQHF. The CDR3 nucleotides are TGCGCCAGCAGCTTGGCCATTGGGACAGAATCTAGCAATCAGCCCCAGCATTTT.

The rearrangement joins TRBV25-1 to TRBJ1-2; 7 nucleotides line up with TRBD1. The CDR3 runs 15 residues. The germline CDR1 and CDR2 sequences are MGHDK and SYGVNS. J was trimmed by 4 bases and V by 4 bases; bases with no gene match: 9. The CDR3 loop is CASSGVTDRLYGYTF. In nucleotides, the CDR3 is TGTGCCAGCAGTGGAGTTACGGACAGGCTCTATGGCTACACCTTC.

The chain has TRBV21-1 and TRBJ2-5; whether TRBD2, the table's D call, matches the DNA was not checked. TRBV21-1 corresponds to a pseudogene. The CDR3 is 15 amino acids. The CDR3 DNA reads as TGTGCCAGCAGCAAAGCTCGTACTAGCTGGGAGACCCAGTACTTC. Translation: CASSKARTSWETQYF.

V usage is TRBV6-5 and J usage is TRBJ1-1; D is ambiguous. There are 13 residues in the CDR3. V was shortened by 5 bases and J by 1 base, with 8 bases between the two germline ends. The V gene's germline CDR1 is MNHEY and CDR2 SVGAGI. Written as DNA, the CDR3 is TGTGCCAGCAGTAGAGCATCGAACACTGAAGCTTTCTTT. This encodes CASSRASNTEAFF.

This chain uses TRBV3-1 (or the pseudogene TRBV3-2) with TRBJ1-2; D gene uncertain. Trimming removed 0 bases at V and 8 bases at J, with 10 bases between. CDR3 length: 13 residues. CDR1 is LGHDT, CDR2 YNNKEL, per germline (reference sequence). The CDR3 DNA is TGTGCCAGCAGCCAAGATTCGAGAAACGGCTACACCTTC. This gives the protein CASSQDSRNGYTF.

The chain couples TRBV6-5 to TRBJ1-2; possible D gene TRBD1, 5 bases. The V end lost 0 bases, the J end lost 7 bases, and 15 bases lay between the germline ends. CDR3 length: 15 amino acids. The germline V gene encodes CDR1 MNHEY and CDR2 SVGAGI. The CDR3 nucleotides are TGTGCCAGCAGTTACTCGAATAGGGGTATAGGTGGCTACACCTTC. Its protein product is CASSYSNRGIGGYTF.

J is TRBJ2-3 and V is TRBV6-5; TRBD2 might be the D (6 bases). The length of the CDR3 is 16 residues. V gave up 0 bases and J gave up 4 bases, with 14 bases separating them. Germline CDR1 MNHEY, CDR2 SVGAGI. In DNA form, the CDR3 reads TGTGCCAGCAGTTACTCGGGGCGGGAAGTAGCAGATACGCAGTATTTT. Translation: CASSYSGREVADTQYF.

The chain carries TRBV29-1 and TRBJ1-1; D gene uncertain. The V gene lost 8 bases and the J gene lost 5 bases, with 18 bases spanning the gap. The CDR3 has 13 residues. Germline V gene sequence: CDR1 SQVTM, CDR2 ANQGSEA. CDR3 nucleotides: TGCAGCCCTGGGCGGGCGCTAGGGACTGAAGCTTTCTTT. Translated: CSPGRALGTEAFF.

In nucleotides, the CDR3 is TGCAGTGCTAGGTCGGACAGAGAAGCTTTCTTT. Its protein product is CSARSDREAFF. This sequence joins TRBV20-1 and TRBJ1-1, with a possible D match to TRBD1 (6 bases). The germline V gene encodes CDR1 DFQATT and CDR2 SNEGSKA (reference sequence). Trimming left V 3 bases short and J 8 bases short, with 10 bases between. The CDR3 loop spans 11 amino acids.